The 21 T cell receptor beta chains listed next were all sequenced from one sample in a study of control samples from healthy donors and cancer patients. Some clones are missing from TCRdb's copy, which holds only in-frame ones; the method was immunoSEQ multiplex PCR. This table holds roughly 180,000 clones, approximately 91% found once. Sequenced material: blood. These receptor sequences come from a woman aged 40 to 55 in good health.

The chain's CDR3 is CSARLNTEAFF. The DNA of the CDR3 is TGCAGTGCTAGATTGAACACTGAAGCTTTCTTT. V gene TRBV20-1 combines with J gene TRBJ1-1; D is unresolved. Germline CDR1 is DFQATT and CDR2 is SNEGSKA (reference sequence). The CDR3 contains 11 residues. The germline V and J ends were trimmed by 2 bases and 0 bases, with 1 base remaining between them.

This chain links TRBV3-1 (or the pseudogene TRBV3-2) with TRBJ2-7; weak D call: TRBD1 (5 bases). Looked up from germline, CDR1 is LGHDT and CDR2 is YNNKEL (reference sequence). This CDR3 spans 14 amino acids. V was shortened by 0 bases and J by 2 bases, with 8 bases between the two germline ends. DNA of the CDR3: TGTGCCAGCAGCCAAGATCTCAGGGCCTACGAGCAGTACTTC. Amino acids: CASSQDLRAYEQYF.

This rearrangement joins TRBV19 to TRBJ1-5; weak D call: TRBD1 (5 bases). CDR1 and CDR2 (germline): LNHDA, SQIVND (reference sequence). Between the trimmed V and J ends, which lost 2 bases and 7 bases, there was a span of 6 bases. There are 12 residues in the CDR3. The CDR3 nucleotides are TGTGCCAGTAGTATATGGGGCCAGCCCCAGCATTTT. It encodes CASSIWGQPQHF.

The rearrangement joins TRBV10-3 to TRBJ1-1; tentatively, D is TRBD1 (5 bases). Germline-derived CDR1 and CDR2 are ENHRY and SYGVKD. V was clipped by 2 bases and J by 4 bases, with 17 bases between them. The CDR3 loop spans 16 amino acids. CDR3 sequence: CAISEQTDMRVTEAFF. For the CDR3, the DNA is TGTGCCATCAGTGAGCAAACGGACATGAGGGTCACTGAAGCTTTCTTT.

This chain joins TRBV29-1 and TRBJ1-6; tentatively, D is TRBD1 (6 bases). Trimming shortened V by 5 bases and J by 9 bases, and 20 bases separated the two germline ends. The germline gives CDR1 SQVTM, CDR2 ANQGSEA. The CDR3 consists of 15 residues. CDR3: CSVRTGIVERSPLHF. The CDR3 nucleotides are TGCAGCGTTCGAACAGGGATCGTCGAGCGTTCACCCCTCCACTTT.

This clone showed up just once. The rearrangement uses TRBV28 and TRBJ2-7; D not resolved. CDR3 length: 15 residues. The V gene lost 2 bases and the J gene lost 0 bases, with 11 bases spanning the gap. In germline, CDR1 is MDHEN, CDR2 SYDVKM. The CDR3 coding sequence is TGTGCCAGCAGTTTAGCCGGGCACGACTCCTACGAGCAGTACTTC. Amino acid sequence: CASSLAGHDSYEQYF.

This rearrangement joins TRBV12-3 or TRBV12-4 to TRBJ2-7, with D possibly being TRBD1 (5 bases). Trimming removed 3 bases from V and 5 bases from J, with 11 bases in between. The CDR3 is 13 amino acids. The CDR3 protein is CASSLGQGHEQYF. The CDR3 DNA is TGTGCCAGCAGTTTGGGGCAGGGCCACGAGCAGTACTTC.

A single count supports this clone. The chain couples TRBV21-1 to TRBJ1-1. TRBV21-1 is marked as a pseudogene. CDR3 length: 13 residues. The CDR3 bases are TGTGCCTCTCGGTCCCGCTTGAACACTGAAGCTTTCTTT. Its protein product is CASRSRLNTEAFF.

The genes are TRBV6-6 and TRBJ2-7; a weak D match, TRBD1 (6 bases). The CDR3 has 13 residues. The germline V and J ends were trimmed by 6 bases and 5 bases, with 14 bases remaining between them. Germline V gene data show CDR1 as MNHNY and CDR2 as SVGAGI (reference sequence). The CDR3 reads CASRGAGNHEQYF. CDR3 nucleotide sequence: TGTGCCAGCAGGGGGGCAGGGAACCACGAGCAGTACTTC.

The rearrangement uses TRBV12-3 or TRBV12-4 and TRBJ1-2, with D unclear. There are 13 residues in the CDR3. The V and J ends lost 6 bases and 4 bases respectively, with 12 bases between them. CDR3 bases: TGTGCCAGCAGCGTGGAGGCGGGCTATGGCTACACCTTC. This gives the protein CASSVEAGYGYTF.

In this sample, this clone turned up a few times. The chain couples TRBV3-1 (or the pseudogene TRBV3-2) to TRBJ1-2, with D possibly TRBD1 on 6 matching bases. Germline values: CDR1 LGHDT, CDR2 YNNKEL (reference sequence). Trimming shortened V by 3 bases and J by 4 bases, and 15 bases separated the two germline ends. CDR3 length equals 15 residues. CDR3 protein: CASSHLDSDRYGYTF. CDR3 bases: TGTGCCAGCAGCCACCTGGACAGCGATCGCTATGGCTACACCTTC.

The chain has TRBV7-7 and TRBJ2-3; D remains unclear. This CDR3 is 13 amino acids long. Germline lookup yields CDR1 SSHAT and CDR2 FNYEAQ (reference sequence). Trimming pared 4 bases from V and 6 bases from J, leaving 11 bases between. The CDR3 loop is CASSSKSSDTQYF. DNA for the CDR3: TGTGCCAGCAGCTCGAAGTCCTCGGATACGCAGTATTTT.

The chain uses TRBV18 and TRBJ1-2; no reliable D call. The CDR3 contains 11 residues. Trimming shortened V by 3 bases and J by 8 bases, and 7 bases separated the two germline ends. From germline, CDR1 is KGHSH and CDR2 LQKENI. The CDR3 loop reads CASSPSRGYTF. CDR3 in DNA: TGTGCCAGCTCACCCTCTAGGGGCTACACCTTC. The complete variable domain, with remaining parts taken from reference TRBV18 and TRBJ1-2, reads NAGVMQNPRHLVRRRGQEARLRCSPMKGHSHVYWYRQLPEEGLKFMVYLQKENIIDESGMPKERFSAEFPKEGPSILRIQQVVRGDSAAYFCASSPSRGYTFGSGTRLTVV.

The chain has TRBV19 and TRBJ2-1, with D maybe TRBD1 (5 bases). CDR1 is LNHDA and CDR2 is SQIVND in the germline V gene (reference sequence). Between the trimmed V and J ends, which lost 3 bases and 2 bases, there was a span of 17 bases. The CDR3 covers 17 residues. The CDR3 sequence is CASSIGPEGAPYNEQFF. The CDR3 DNA follows: TGTGCCAGTAGTATTGGGCCCGAAGGGGCCCCCTACAATGAGCAGTTCTTC.

The rearrangement links TRBV4-1 to TRBJ2-3; D gene unclear. Per germline, CDR1 MGHRA and CDR2 YSYEKL. Trimming stripped 1 base from V and 0 bases from J, with 8 bases between. The CDR3 contains 15 residues. The CDR3 DNA follows: TGCGCCAGCAGCCAAGGTGCAGTTAGCACAGATACGCAGTATTTT. Translation gives CASSQGAVSTDTQYF.

CDR3 nucleotides: TGTGCCAGCAGCGAGGAGCAGAGCTTCTATGGCTACACCTTC. It encodes CASSEEQSFYGYTF. The rearrangement uses TRBV11-1 and TRBJ1-2; D is unresolved. The germline V gene encodes CDR1 SGHAT and CDR2 FQDESV (reference sequence). V was clipped by 5 bases and J by 4 bases, with 14 bases between them. This CDR3 spans 14 amino acids.

The rearrangement links TRBV7-9 to TRBJ2-5, with D perhaps TRBD1 or TRBD2 (5 bases each). The CDR3 has 18 amino acids. Trimming pared 5 bases from V and 2 bases from J, leaving 24 bases between. Germline V gene data show CDR1 as SEHNR and CDR2 as FQNEAQ (reference sequence). CDR3 nucleotides: TGTGCCAGCAGCCCAGCAGGACCGGGGCCGGGTGGGCAAGAGACCCAGTACTTC. It translates to CASSPAGPGPGGQETQYF.

This clone was detected once. The chain has TRBV7-6 and TRBJ2-7; possible D gene TRBD1, 7 bases. The V end was cut by 5 bases, the J end by 1 base, with 18 bases between. Germline assignment: CDR1 SGHVS and CDR2 FNYEAQ. The CDR3 runs to 16 residues. The CDR3 bases are TGTGCCAGCAGCCGTTGGGCAGGGGGGCAGTCCTACGAGCAGTACTTC. Protein: CASSRWAGGQSYEQYF.

DNA for the CDR3: TGCAGCGTTGCCTTCGGGGACTACGAGCAGTACTTC. Its protein product is CSVAFGDYEQYF. The chain couples TRBV29-1 to TRBJ2-7; D is possibly TRBD2 (5 bases). V dropped 4 bases and J dropped 3 bases, with 10 bases sitting between them. The V gene's germline CDR1 is SQVTM and CDR2 ANQGSEA. The CDR3 consists of 12 residues.

The V and J genes are TRBV6-5 and TRBJ1-2; a weak D match, TRBD1 (6 bases). V was clipped by 0 bases and J by 6 bases, with 14 bases between them. The germline V gene has CDR1 MNHEY and CDR2 SVGAGI. The CDR3 loop spans 15 amino acids. The CDR3 DNA reads TGTGCCAGCAGTTACTCGGTCAGGGGAGCGGATGGCTACACCTTC. Amino acid sequence: CASSYSVRGADGYTF.

The V call is TRBV2, the J call TRBJ1-2; TRBD1 is a possible D gene (6 bases). The ends were cut back, 2 bases at V and 5 bases at J, with 9 bases in the middle. The CDR3 has 13 residues. CDR1 and CDR2 from the germline V gene are SNHLY and FYNNEI. The CDR3 loop is CASSETQGYGYTF. The CDR3 nucleotides read TGTGCCAGCAGTGAAACCCAGGGGTATGGCTACACCTTC.